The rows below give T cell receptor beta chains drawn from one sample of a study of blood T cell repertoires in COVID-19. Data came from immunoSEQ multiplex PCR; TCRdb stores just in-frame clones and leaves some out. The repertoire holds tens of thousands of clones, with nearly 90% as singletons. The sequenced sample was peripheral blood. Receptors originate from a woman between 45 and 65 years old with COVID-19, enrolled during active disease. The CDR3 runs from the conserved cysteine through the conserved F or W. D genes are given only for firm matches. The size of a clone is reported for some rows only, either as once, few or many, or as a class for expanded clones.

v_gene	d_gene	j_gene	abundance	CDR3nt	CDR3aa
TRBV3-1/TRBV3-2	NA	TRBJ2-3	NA	TGTGCCAGCAGCCCCTTTATAGCAGATACGCAGTATTTT	CASSPFIADTQYF
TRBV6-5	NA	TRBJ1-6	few	TGTGCCAGCAGTTACCGCTGGCAGGCCTATAATTCACCCCTCCACTTT	CASSYRWQAYNSPLHF
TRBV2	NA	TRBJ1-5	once	TGTGCCAGCAGCCCCGGCGGGGAAGGAGCAAATCAGCCCCAGCATTTT	CASSPGGEGANQPQHF
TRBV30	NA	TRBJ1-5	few	TGTGCCTGGAAGACGGCGGCTGGTCAGCCCCAGCATTTT	CAWKTAAGQPQHF
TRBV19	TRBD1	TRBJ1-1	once	TGTGCCAGTAGTATGGGGGACAGACTACTGAACACTGAAGCTTTCTTT	CASSMGDRLLNTEAFF
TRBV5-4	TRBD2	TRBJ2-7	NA	TGTGCCAGCAGCTTGGGGCTAGCGGTGAGCTCCTACGAGCAGTACTTC	CASSLGLAVSSYEQYF
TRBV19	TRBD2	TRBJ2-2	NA	TGTGCCAGTAGTCTAACCCCTCCTCTAGCGGGAGGGTCAAACACCGGGGAGCTGTTTTTT	CASSLTPPLAGGSNTGELFF
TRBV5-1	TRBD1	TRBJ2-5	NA	TGCGCCAGCAGCTTGGACGTGACAGGGGGCAAGGGAGAGACCCAGTACTTC	CASSLDVTGGKGETQYF
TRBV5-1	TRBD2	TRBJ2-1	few	TGCGCCAGCAGCTTAAGGGAGGGCCTGAGTAATGAGCAGTTCTTC	CASSLREGLSNEQFF
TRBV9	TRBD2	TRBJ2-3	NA	TGTGCCAGCAGCGTAGAGAGCGGGAGGACCACAGATACGCAGTATTTT	CASSVESGRTTDTQYF
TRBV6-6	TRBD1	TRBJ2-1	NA	TGTGCCAGCAGTAAACACAGGGGGTACGAGCAGTTCTTC	CASSKHRGYEQFF
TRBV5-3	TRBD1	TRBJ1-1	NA	TGTGCCAGAAGCTTCTGTTGCCCCCGACAGGGGGCAGACACTGAAGCTTTCTTT	CARSFCCPRQGADTEAFF
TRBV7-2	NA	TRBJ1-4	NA	TGTGCCAGCAGCATACGACAGAGCTCAACTAATGAAAAACTGTTTTTT	CASSIRQSSTNEKLFF
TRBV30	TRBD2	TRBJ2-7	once	TGTGCCTGGAGCGCTGGACTAGCGGACAACTACGAGCAGTACTTC	CAWSAGLADNYEQYF
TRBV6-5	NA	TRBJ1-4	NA	TGTGCCAGCAGTTACCAGGGGCCTAGGATTGGAAAACTGTTTTTT	CASSYQGPRIGKLFF
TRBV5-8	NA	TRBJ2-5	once	TGTGCCAGCAGCCGAGTATTGGAGACCCAGTACTTC	CASSRVLETQYF
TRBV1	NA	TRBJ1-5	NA	TGCACCAGCAGCCTGAGGTGGGGGCGACGACAGCCCCAGCATTTT	CTSSLRWGRRQPQHF
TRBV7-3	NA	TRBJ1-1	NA	TGTGCCAGCCAGGCAGCAGTGAACACTGAAGCTTTCTTT	CASQAAVNTEAFF
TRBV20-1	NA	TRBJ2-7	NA	TGCAGTGCTAGTGGTCGGAGCCGCTACGAGCAGTACTTC	CSASGRSRYEQYF
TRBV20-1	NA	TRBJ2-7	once	TGCAGTGCTAGTTTTTTACCGGAACAGAGCTCCTACGAGCAGTACTTC	CSASFLPEQSSYEQYF
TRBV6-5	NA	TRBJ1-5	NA	TGTGCCAGCAGTCCCCAACTTAGCAATCAGCCCCAGCATTTT	CASSPQLSNQPQHF
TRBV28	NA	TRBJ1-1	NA	TGTGCCAGCAGTTTTTGGGGCAGAATCAACACTGAAGCTTTCTTT	CASSFWGRINTEAFF
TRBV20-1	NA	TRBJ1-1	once	TGCAGTGCAAGTGCTGGGGGAGGGACTGAAGCTTTCTTT	CSASAGGGTEAFF
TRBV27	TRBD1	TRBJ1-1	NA	TGTGCCAGCAGTCTACAGGGGGCAACTGAAGCTTTCTTT	CASSLQGATEAFF
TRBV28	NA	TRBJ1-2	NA	TGTGCCAGCAGTTCGCGACAATTCGGGAAGCATGGCTACACCTTC	CASSSRQFGKHGYTF
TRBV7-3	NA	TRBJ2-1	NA	TGTGCCAGCAGCGCGACGCGACTAGGGGTCTATGAGCAGTTCTTC	CASSATRLGVYEQFF
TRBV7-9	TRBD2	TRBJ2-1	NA	TGTGCCAGCAGCCCCACTAGCGGGAGGCACAATGAGCAGTTCTTC	CASSPTSGRHNEQFF
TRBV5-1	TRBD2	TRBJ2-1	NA	TGCGCCAGCAGCCGGGAGACTAGCGGGGGATACAATGAGCAGTTCTTC	CASSRETSGGYNEQFF
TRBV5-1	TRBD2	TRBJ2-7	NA	TGCGCCAGCAGCGTGACTAGCGGGAGGCCCTCCTACGAGCAGTACTTC	CASSVTSGRPSYEQYF